The present entry profiles one T cell receptor beta chain with its context. The sample originates from a study of T cells after posttransplantation cyclophosphamide. This table comes from immunoSEQ multiplex PCR, and its TCRdb copy is limited to in-frame clones, with some not included. The table shows tens of thousands of clones, with more than 70% occurring only once. The germline V gene has CDR1 SGHRS and CDR2 YFSETQ. Trimming removed 1 base from V and 5 bases from J, with 15 bases in between. CDR3 length: 15 amino acids. Sequenced sample: PBMCs. This chain uses TRBV5-1 with TRBJ2-5, with D possibly matching TRBD1 (5 bases). This TCR came from a man under 40 with a blood cancer, CMV-positive, and with a related stem cell donor. DNA of the CDR3: TGCGCCAGCAGCTTGTTCTCCCCAAACAGGGAGACCCAGTACTTC. It encodes CASSLFSPNRETQYF.